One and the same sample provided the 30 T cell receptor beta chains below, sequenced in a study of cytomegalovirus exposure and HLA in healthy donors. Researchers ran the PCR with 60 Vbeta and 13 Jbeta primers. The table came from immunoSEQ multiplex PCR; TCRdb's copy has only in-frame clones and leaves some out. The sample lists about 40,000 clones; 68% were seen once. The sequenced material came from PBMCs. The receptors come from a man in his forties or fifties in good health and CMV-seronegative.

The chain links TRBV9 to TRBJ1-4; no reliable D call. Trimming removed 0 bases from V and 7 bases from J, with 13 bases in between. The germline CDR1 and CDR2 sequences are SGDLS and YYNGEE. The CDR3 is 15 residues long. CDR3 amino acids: CASSVAPTTSEKLFF. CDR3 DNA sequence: TGTGCCAGCAGCGTAGCACCGACTACTTCTGAAAAACTGTTTTTT.

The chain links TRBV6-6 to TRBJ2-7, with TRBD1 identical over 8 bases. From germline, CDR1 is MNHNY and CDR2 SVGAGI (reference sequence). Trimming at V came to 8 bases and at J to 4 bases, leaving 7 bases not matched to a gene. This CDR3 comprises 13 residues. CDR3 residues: CASGWTGRYEQYF. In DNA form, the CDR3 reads TGTGCCAGCGGGTGGACAGGGCGTTACGAGCAGTACTTC.

The CDR3 here is CASSQMTVEIRSGANVLTF. CDR3 nucleotides: TGCGCCAGCAGCCAAATGACAGTCGAAATCCGTTCTGGGGCCAACGTCCTGACTTTC. The chain joins TRBV4-3 to TRBJ2-6, with a tentative D call TRBD1 (5 bases). Germline loops: CDR1 LGHNA, CDR2 YSLEER. The V and J ends lost 2 bases and 1 base respectively, with 18 bases between them. CDR3 length: 19 amino acids.

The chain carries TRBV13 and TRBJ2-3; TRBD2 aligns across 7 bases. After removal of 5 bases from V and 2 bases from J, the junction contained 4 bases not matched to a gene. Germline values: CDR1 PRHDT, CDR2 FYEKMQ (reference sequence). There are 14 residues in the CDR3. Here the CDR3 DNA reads TGTGCCAGCAGCCCAAGCGGGGTCACAGATACGCAGTATTTT. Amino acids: CASSPSGVTDTQYF.

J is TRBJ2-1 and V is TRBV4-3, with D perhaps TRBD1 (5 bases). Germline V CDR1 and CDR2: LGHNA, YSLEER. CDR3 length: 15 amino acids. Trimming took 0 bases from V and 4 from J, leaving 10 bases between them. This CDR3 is CASSQDGNRYNEQFF. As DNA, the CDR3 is TGCGCCAGCAGCCAAGATGGGAACAGGTACAATGAGCAGTTCTTC.

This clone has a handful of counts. DNA for the CDR3: TGTGCCAGCAGTTCCGTGACAGGAGGCGGCTACACCTTC. Translation: CASSSVTGGGYTF. This sequence joins TRBV6-6 and TRBJ1-2; a weak D match, TRBD1 (6 bases). Germline V gene sequence: CDR1 MNHNY, CDR2 SVGAGI (reference sequence). V gave up 4 bases and J gave up 8 bases, with 14 bases separating them. There are 13 residues in the CDR3.

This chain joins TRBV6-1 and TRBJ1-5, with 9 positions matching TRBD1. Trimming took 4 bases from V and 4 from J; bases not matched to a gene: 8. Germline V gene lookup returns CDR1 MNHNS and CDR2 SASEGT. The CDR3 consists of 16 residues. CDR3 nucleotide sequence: TGTGCCAGCAGTGCCTGGACAGGGGTCGAGAATCAGCCCCAGCATTTT. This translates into CASSAWTGVENQPQHF.

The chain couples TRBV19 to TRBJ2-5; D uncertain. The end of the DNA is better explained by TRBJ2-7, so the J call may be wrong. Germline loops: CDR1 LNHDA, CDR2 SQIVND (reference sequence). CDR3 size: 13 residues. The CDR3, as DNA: TGTGCCAGTAGTAGCTGGTTTAACCACGAGCAGTACTTC. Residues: CASSSWFNHEQYF.

CDR3 nucleotides: TGTGCCAGCAGCCCGACTAGGGGTGGTAATCAGCCCCAGCATTTT. This codes for CASSPTRGGNQPQHF. The chain combines TRBV7-6 with TRBJ1-5, with TRBD1 as a possible D gene (5 bases). CDR1 and CDR2 from the germline V gene are SGHVS and FNYEAQ. The CDR3 is 15 residues long. V lost 5 bases and J 4 bases, leaving 15 bases between the germline ends. Together with reference TRBV7-6 and TRBJ1-5, the CDR3 gives the full variable domain: GAGVSQSPRYKVTKRGQDVALRCDPISGHVSLYWYRQALGQGPEFLTYFNYEAQQDKSGLPNDRFSAERPEGSISTLTIQRTEQRDSAMYRCASSPTRGGNQPQHFGDGTRLSIL.

CDR3 nucleotide sequence: TGCGCCAGCAGCTCGGGAGCTGGGGGCTATGGCTACACCTTC. Translated: CASSSGAGGYGYTF. The rearrangement uses TRBV4-1 and TRBJ1-2, with D possibly matching TRBD1 (5 bases). The CDR3 is made up of 14 amino acids. Germline V gives CDR1 MGHRA, CDR2 YSYEKL. The germline V and J ends were trimmed by 5 bases and 4 bases, with 14 bases remaining between them.

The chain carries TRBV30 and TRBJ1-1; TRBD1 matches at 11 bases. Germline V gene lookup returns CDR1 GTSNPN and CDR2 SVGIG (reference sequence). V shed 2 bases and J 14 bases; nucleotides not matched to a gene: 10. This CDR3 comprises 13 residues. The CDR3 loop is CAWSPGTGGKGFF. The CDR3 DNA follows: TGTGCCTGGAGTCCCGGGACAGGGGGAAAAGGGTTCTTT.

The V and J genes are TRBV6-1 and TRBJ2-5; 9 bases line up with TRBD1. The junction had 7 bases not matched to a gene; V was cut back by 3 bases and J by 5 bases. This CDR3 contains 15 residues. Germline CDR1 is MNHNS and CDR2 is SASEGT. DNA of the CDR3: TGTGCCAGCAGTGACGGACAGGGGACAGGGGAGACCCAGTACTTC. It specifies CASSDGQGTGETQYF.

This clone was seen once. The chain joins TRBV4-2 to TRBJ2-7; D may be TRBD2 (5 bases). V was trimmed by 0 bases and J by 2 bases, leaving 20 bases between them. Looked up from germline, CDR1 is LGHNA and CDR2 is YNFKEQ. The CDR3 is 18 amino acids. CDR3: CASSQDPPETKRAYEQYF. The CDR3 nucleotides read TGTGCCAGCAGCCAAGACCCGCCAGAGACTAAGCGCGCCTACGAGCAGTACTTC.

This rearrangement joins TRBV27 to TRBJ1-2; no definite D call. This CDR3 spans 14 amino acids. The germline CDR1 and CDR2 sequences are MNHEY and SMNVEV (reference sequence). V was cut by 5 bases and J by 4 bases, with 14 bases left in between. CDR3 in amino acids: CASSGIGGLYGYTF. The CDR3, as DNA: TGTGCCAGCAGTGGGATAGGAGGTCTCTATGGCTACACCTTC.

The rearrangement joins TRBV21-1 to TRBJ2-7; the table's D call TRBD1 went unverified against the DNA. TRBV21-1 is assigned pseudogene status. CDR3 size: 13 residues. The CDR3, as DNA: TGTGCCAGCACCTGGGACACTCCCTACGAGCAGTACTTC. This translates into CASTWDTPYEQYF.

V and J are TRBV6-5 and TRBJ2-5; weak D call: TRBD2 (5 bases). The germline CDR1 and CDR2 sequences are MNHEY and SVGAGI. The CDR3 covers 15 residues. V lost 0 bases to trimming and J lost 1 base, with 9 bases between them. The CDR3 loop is CASSYSSGSQETQYF. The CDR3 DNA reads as TGTGCCAGCAGTTACTCGAGCGGCAGCCAAGAGACCCAGTACTTC.

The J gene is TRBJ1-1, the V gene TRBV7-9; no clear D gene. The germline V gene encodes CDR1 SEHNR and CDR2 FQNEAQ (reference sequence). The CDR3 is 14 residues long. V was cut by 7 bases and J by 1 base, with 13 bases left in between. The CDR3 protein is CASTELTGNTEAFF. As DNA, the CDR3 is TGTGCCAGCACCGAACTCACCGGGAACACTGAAGCTTTCTTT.

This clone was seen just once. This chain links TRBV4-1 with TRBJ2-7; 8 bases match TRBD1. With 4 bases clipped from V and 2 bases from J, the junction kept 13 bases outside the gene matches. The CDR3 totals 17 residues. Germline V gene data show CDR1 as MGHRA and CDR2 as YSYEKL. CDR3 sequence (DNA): TGCGCCAGCAGCCTAGCATCGGGACAGGACCCAACCTACGAGCAGTACTTC. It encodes CASSLASGQDPTYEQYF.

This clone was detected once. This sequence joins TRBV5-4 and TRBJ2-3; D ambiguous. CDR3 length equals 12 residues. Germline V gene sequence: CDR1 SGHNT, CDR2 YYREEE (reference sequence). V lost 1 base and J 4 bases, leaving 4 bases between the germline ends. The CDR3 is CASSLPADTQYF. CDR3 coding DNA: TGTGCCAGCAGCTTGCCCGCAGATACGCAGTATTTT.

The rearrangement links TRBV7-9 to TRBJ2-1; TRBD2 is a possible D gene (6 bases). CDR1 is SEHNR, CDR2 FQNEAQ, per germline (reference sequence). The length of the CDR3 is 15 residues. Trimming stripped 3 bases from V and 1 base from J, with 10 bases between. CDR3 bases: TGTGCCAGCAGCTTCTATCGGGGGTCCTACAATGAGCAGTTCTTC. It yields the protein CASSFYRGSYNEQFF.

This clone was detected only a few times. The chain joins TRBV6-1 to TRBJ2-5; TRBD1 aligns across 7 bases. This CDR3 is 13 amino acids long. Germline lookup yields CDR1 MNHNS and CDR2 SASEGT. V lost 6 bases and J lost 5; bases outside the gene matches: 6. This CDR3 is CASSNRGWETQYF. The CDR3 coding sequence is TGTGCCAGCAGCAACAGGGGTTGGGAGACCCAGTACTTC.

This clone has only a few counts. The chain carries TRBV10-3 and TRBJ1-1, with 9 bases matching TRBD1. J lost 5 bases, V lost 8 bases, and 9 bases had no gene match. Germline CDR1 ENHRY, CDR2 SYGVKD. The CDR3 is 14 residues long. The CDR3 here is CAILGGQGVTEAFF. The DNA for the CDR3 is TGTGCCATCTTAGGGGGACAGGGTGTGACTGAAGCTTTCTTT.

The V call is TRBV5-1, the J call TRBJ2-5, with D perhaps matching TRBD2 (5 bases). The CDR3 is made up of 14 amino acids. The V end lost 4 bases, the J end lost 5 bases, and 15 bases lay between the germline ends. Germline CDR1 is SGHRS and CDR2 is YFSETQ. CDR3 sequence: CASSETGGSETQYF. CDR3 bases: TGCGCCAGCAGCGAGACGGGTGGGAGTGAGACCCAGTACTTC.

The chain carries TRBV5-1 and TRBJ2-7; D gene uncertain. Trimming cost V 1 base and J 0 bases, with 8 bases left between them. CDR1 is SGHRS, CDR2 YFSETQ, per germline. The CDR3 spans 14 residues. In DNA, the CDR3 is TGCGCCAGCAGCTTGATATACAGCTCCTACGAGCAGTACTTC. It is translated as CASSLIYSSYEQYF.

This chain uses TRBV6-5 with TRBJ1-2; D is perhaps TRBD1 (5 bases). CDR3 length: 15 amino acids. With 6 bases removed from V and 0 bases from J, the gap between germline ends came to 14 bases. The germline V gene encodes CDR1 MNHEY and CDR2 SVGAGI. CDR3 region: CASSAGQGANYGYTF. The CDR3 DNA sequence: TGTGCCAGCAGCGCCGGGCAGGGCGCTAACTATGGCTACACCTTC.

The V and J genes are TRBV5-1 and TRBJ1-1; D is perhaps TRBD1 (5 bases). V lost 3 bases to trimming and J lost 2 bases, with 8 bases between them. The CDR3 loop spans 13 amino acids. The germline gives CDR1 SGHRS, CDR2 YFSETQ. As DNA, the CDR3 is TGCGCCAGCAGCTCGACAGTTAACACTGAAGCTTTCTTT. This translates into CASSSTVNTEAFF.

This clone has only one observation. The CDR3: CASIQYLQETQYF. In DNA form, the CDR3 reads TGTGCCAGCATTCAGTACCTTCAAGAGACCCAGTACTTC. This chain connects TRBV2 to TRBJ2-5, with D uncertain. The CDR3 has 13 residues. Germline CDR1 SNHLY, CDR2 FYNNEI. V was trimmed by 7 bases and J by 2 bases, leaving 11 bases between them.

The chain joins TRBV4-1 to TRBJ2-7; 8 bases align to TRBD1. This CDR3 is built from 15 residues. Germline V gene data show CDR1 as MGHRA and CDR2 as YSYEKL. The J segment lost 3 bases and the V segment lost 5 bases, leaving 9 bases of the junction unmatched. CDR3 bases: TGCGCCAGCAGCGCCTTGGACAGGGAGGACTACGAGCAGTACTTC. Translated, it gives CASSALDREDYEQYF.

The CDR3 loop is CASSYEGGFYGYTF. In nucleotides, the CDR3 is TGTGCCAGCAGTTACGAAGGGGGCTTTTATGGCTACACCTTC. The chain combines TRBV6-6 with TRBJ1-2; 7 nucleotides agree with TRBD1. CDR3 length: 14 residues. The J segment lost 5 bases and the V segment lost 2 bases, leaving 5 bases of the junction unmatched. Germline CDR1 MNHNY, CDR2 SVGAGI (reference sequence).

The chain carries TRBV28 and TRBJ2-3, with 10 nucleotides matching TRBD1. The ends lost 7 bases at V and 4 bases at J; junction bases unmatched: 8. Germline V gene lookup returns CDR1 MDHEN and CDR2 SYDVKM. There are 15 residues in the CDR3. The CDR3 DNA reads TGTGCCAGCAAGACAGGGGGCGCAAACCCAGATACGCAGTATTTT. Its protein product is CASKTGGANPDTQYF.